The 30 T cell receptor beta chains listed next were all sequenced from one sample in a study of blood T cells in healthy people across ages. A second PCR, run for roughly 7 to 11 cycles, used a sample-barcoded 5' primer plus a J-beta primer mix. TCRdb reprocessed the 5' RACE reads with MiXCR, giving one entry per CDR3 protein. The sample shows hundreds of thousands of distinct CDR3 sequences, around half of them seen only once. The source material was blood. Every receptor here comes from a man older than 75 in good health.

This clonotype was picked up many times. The chain employs TRBV21-1 and TRBJ2-3; the D call TRBD2 from the table was never checked on the DNA. TRBV21-1 is designated a pseudogene. This CDR3 contains 19 residues. CDR3 residues: CASSNPGLAGGPVTDTQYF. The CDR3 DNA reads as TGTGCCAGCAGCAATCCCGGACTAGCGGGAGGGCCTGTCACAGATACGCAGTATTTT.

In this sample, this clonotype turned up a few times. The J gene is TRBJ2-3, the V gene TRBV10-3, with 8 positions matching TRBD2. The CDR3 loop spans 16 amino acids. The junction had 5 bases not matched to a gene; V was cut back by 2 bases and J by 1 base. Looked up from germline, CDR1 is ENHRY and CDR2 is SYGVKD. The CDR3 region has the DNA TGTGCCATCAGTGAGCCGGGACTAGAGGGCACAGATACGCAGTATTTT. Translating it yields CAISEPGLEGTDTQYF.

The V call is TRBV5-1, the J call TRBJ1-2; D not resolved. CDR3 length: 12 residues. Between the trimmed V and J ends, which lost 3 bases and 4 bases, there was a span of 7 bases. Germline assignment: CDR1 SGHRS and CDR2 YFSETQ. The CDR3 loop is CASSSEIYGYTF. The CDR3 coding sequence is TGCGCCAGCAGCTCAGAGATCTATGGCTACACCTTC.

This clonotype came up many times. The chain links TRBV12-3 or TRBV12-4 to TRBJ2-1, with 10 bases matching TRBD2. There are 15 residues in the CDR3. Germline trimming cut 6 bases from V and 6 bases from J; bases unmatched to any gene: 8. CDR3 residues: CASSSGLADSNEQFF. The DNA for the CDR3 is TGTGCCAGCAGCTCTGGACTAGCGGACTCCAATGAGCAGTTCTTC.

J is TRBJ1-1 and V is TRBV12-3 or TRBV12-4; TRBD1 is a possible D gene (5 bases). V shed 8 bases and J shed 12 bases, with 16 bases lying between them. This CDR3 has 11 residues. The CDR3 reads CASSQRGYSFF. CDR3 DNA: TGTGCCAGCTCTCAAAGGGGATATTCTTTCTTT.

The rearrangement links TRBV20-1 to TRBJ2-3; D is tentatively TRBD1 or TRBD2 (5 bases each). The CDR3 runs 14 residues. V lost 3 bases, J lost 4 bases, and 14 bases lay in between. Germline lookup yields CDR1 DFQATT and CDR2 SNEGSKA (reference sequence). CDR3 in DNA: TGCAGTGCTAGTACGCGGAGAGGGGCAGATACGCAGTATTTT. Residues: CSASTRRGADTQYF.

This clonotype has only a few counts. CDR3 in DNA: TGTGCCAGCAGTACCCCCGTGAATGAGCAGTTCTTC. Translating it yields CASSTPVNEQFF. This chain uses TRBV28 with TRBJ2-1; D is unclear. The CDR3 sequence is 12 residues long. Trimming removed 5 bases from V and 7 bases from J, with 9 bases in between. CDR1 is MDHEN and CDR2 is SYDVKM in the germline V gene. Looking up the rest from reference TRBV28 and TRBJ2-1 gives the full variable domain: DVKVTQSSRYLVKRTGEKVFLECVQDMDHENMFWYRQDPGLGLRLIYFSYDVKMKEKGDIPEGYSVSREKKERFSLILESASTNQTSMYLCASSTPVNEQFFGPGTRLTVL.

This chain connects TRBV28 to TRBJ2-1, with 11 positions matching TRBD2. CDR3 length: 16 amino acids. V dropped 5 bases and J dropped 2; count of bases not matched to a gene: 5. CDR1 is MDHEN, CDR2 SYDVKM, per germline. DNA for the CDR3: TGTGCCAGCAGTCCCTTAGCGGGGGGGACCTACAATGAGCAGTTCTTC. Translation: CASSPLAGGTYNEQFF.

The rearrangement uses TRBV5-6 and TRBJ2-3, with D perhaps TRBD2 (6 bases). There are 16 residues in the CDR3. Germline V lookup: CDR1 SGHDT, CDR2 YYEEEE. Trimming took off 0 bases at V and 6 bases at J, with 17 bases between the two ends. Here the CDR3 reads CASSLGASAFKDTQYF. The CDR3 DNA is TGTGCCAGCAGCTTGGGAGCTAGCGCATTCAAGGATACGCAGTATTTT.

This clonotype was seen a few times. The gene calls are TRBV14 and TRBJ1-6; D is undetermined. Germline CDR1 is SGHDN and CDR2 is FVKESK. The CDR3 runs 13 residues. V lost 4 bases and J 3 bases, leaving 4 bases between the germline ends. The DNA of the CDR3 is TGTGCCAGCAGCCGGTACTATAATTCACCCCTCCACTTT. Translating it yields CASSRYYNSPLHF. The variable domain in full, completed from reference TRBV14 and TRBJ1-6, reads EAGVTQFPSHSVIEKGQTVTLRCDPISGHDNLYWYRRVMGKEIKFLLHFVKESKQDESGMPNNRFLAERTGGTYSTLKVQPAELEDSGVYFCASSRYYNSPLHFGNGTRLTVT.

The chain couples TRBV5-1 to TRBJ1-1; 7 nucleotides match TRBD1. There are 15 residues in the CDR3. Germline V gene sequence: CDR1 SGHRS, CDR2 YFSETQ. The V segment lost 0 bases and the J segment 3 bases; nucleotides outside the gene matches: 5. The CDR3 protein is CASSLEGARDTEAFF. The CDR3 nucleotides are TGCGCCAGCAGCTTGGAGGGGGCGCGGGACACTGAAGCTTTCTTT.

This clonotype was found a few times. This chain uses TRBV28 with TRBJ2-1; 9 bases align to TRBD2. The CDR3 is 16 residues long. Looked up from germline, CDR1 is MDHEN and CDR2 is SYDVKM. V dropped 10 bases and J dropped 4; count of bases not matched to a gene: 14. The CDR3, as DNA: TGTGCCACCGCCGGGGTAGCGGGAGACCGTTACAATGAGCAGTTCTTC. This translates into CATAGVAGDRYNEQFF. Full variable domain (missing parts from reference TRBV28 and TRBJ2-1): DVKVTQSSRYLVKRTGEKVFLECVQDMDHENMFWYRQDPGLGLRLIYFSYDVKMKEKGDIPEGYSVSREKKERFSLILESASTNQTSMYLCATAGVAGDRYNEQFFGPGTRLTVL.

The CDR3 sequence is CASSLSSGSVVNEQFF. The DNA of the CDR3 is TGTGCCAGCAGTTTATCTAGCGGGAGTGTCGTTAATGAGCAGTTCTTC. The chain couples TRBV27 to TRBJ2-1; 9 positions match TRBD2. Looked up from germline, CDR1 is MNHEY and CDR2 is SMNVEV (reference sequence). V dropped 0 bases and J dropped 7; count of bases not matched to a gene: 7. This CDR3 spans 16 amino acids.

This clonotype turned up a few times. V is TRBV7-3 and J is TRBJ1-1, with 7 bases that match TRBD1. J gave up 6 bases and V 4 bases, and 5 bases lay outside the gene matches. The CDR3 consists of 13 residues. Germline V gives CDR1 SGHTA, CDR2 FQGTGA. In DNA form, the CDR3 reads TGTGCCAGCAGCTCCCGACAGGGATCTGAAGCTTTCTTT. This gives the protein CASSSRQGSEAFF. Drawing the rest from reference TRBV7-3 and TRBJ1-1, the complete variable domain is GAGVSQTPSNKVTEKGKYVELRCDPISGHTALYWYRQSLGQGPEFLIYFQGTGAADDSGLPNDRFFAVRPEGSVSTLKIQRTERGDSAVYLCASSSRQGSEAFFGQGTRLTVV.

This clonotype was seen more than once but under ten times. The chain has TRBV4-1 and TRBJ2-3, with D tentatively TRBD1 (6 bases). CDR1 is MGHRA and CDR2 is YSYEKL in the germline V gene. CDR3 length: 14 residues. The V end lost 3 bases, the J end lost 14 bases, and 21 bases lay between the germline ends. CDR3 sequence: CASSQTGSRLHPYF. CDR3 bases: TGCGCCAGCAGCCAGACAGGCTCTCGGCTTCATCCGTATTTT.

This clonotype turned up a few times. The genes are TRBV6-5 and TRBJ2-7; D assignment may be TRBD1 or TRBD2 (5 bases each). The CDR3 covers 13 residues. Germline-derived CDR1 and CDR2 are MNHEY and SVGAGI. The germline V and J ends were trimmed by 5 bases and 7 bases, with 15 bases remaining between them. CDR3 DNA sequence: TGTGCCAGCAGTATAGGGCCCTGGGGGGAGCAGTACTTC. Amino acids: CASSIGPWGEQYF.

The chain uses TRBV29-1 and TRBJ2-1; D remains ambiguous. Germline CDR1 SQVTM, CDR2 ANQGSEA. CDR3 length: 13 amino acids. V was shortened by 7 bases and J by 9 bases, with 19 bases between the two germline ends. The CDR3 DNA follows: TGCAGCGCCTCGGCACGCGAGGTGGGTGAGCAGTTCTTC. The encoded protein is CSASAREVGEQFF.

The V and J genes are TRBV5-1 and TRBJ2-3; D perhaps matches TRBD2 (6 bases). The ends were cut back, 4 bases at V and 4 bases at J, with 22 bases in the middle. Germline lookup yields CDR1 SGHRS and CDR2 YFSETQ. The CDR3 runs to 17 residues. CDR3 sequence: CASSPRSPGASADTQYF. The CDR3 DNA reads as TGCGCCAGCAGCCCCCGATCCCCGGGAGCCAGCGCAGATACGCAGTATTTT.

The rearrangement links TRBV5-1 to TRBJ2-4, with TRBD1 identical over 9 bases. The CDR3 length is 16 residues. Germline assignment: CDR1 SGHRS and CDR2 YFSETQ. V lost 4 bases and J lost 3; bases outside the gene matches: 8. CDR3 sequence reads: CASSRTGDEVKNIQYF. The DNA for the CDR3 is TGCGCCAGCAGCAGGACAGGGGACGAAGTCAAAAACATTCAGTACTTC. Full variable domain (outside the CDR3, taken from reference TRBV5-1 and TRBJ2-4): KAGVTQTPRYLIKTRGQQVTLSCSPISGHRSVSWYQQTPGQGLQFLFEYFSETQRNKGNFPGRFSGRQFSNSRSEMNVSTLELGDSALYLCASSRTGDEVKNIQYFGAGTRLSVL.

At least ten counts were recorded for this clonotype. The rearrangement uses TRBV7-2 and TRBJ1-1; 10 bases map to TRBD1. CDR1 and CDR2 (germline): SGHTA, FQGNSA. The trim removed 5 bases at V and 10 bases at J, leaving 7 bases unmatched. This CDR3 is built from 13 residues. The CDR3 DNA follows: TGTGCCAGCAGCCTGGGACAGGGGACTCGAGCTTTCTTT. Protein sequence: CASSLGQGTRAFF. Combining the CDR3 with reference TRBV7-2 and TRBJ1-1 gives the whole variable domain GAGVSQSPSNKVTEKGKDVELRCDPISGHTALYWYRQSLGQGLEFLIYFQGNSAPDKSGLPSDRFSAERTGGSVSTLTIQRTQQEDSAVYLCASSLGQGTRAFFGQGTRLTVV.

This clonotype was detected only a few times. This chain uses TRBV7-2 with TRBJ2-3; 11 bases align to TRBD2. The CDR3 runs 17 residues. Looked up from germline, CDR1 is SGHTA and CDR2 is FQGNSA. V lost 6 bases and J lost 2; bases outside the gene matches: 10. The CDR3 coding sequence is TGTGCCAGCAGTTCTAATAGCGGGAGGGCCCTCACAGATACGCAGTATTTT. This codes for CASSSNSGRALTDTQYF.

This clonotype turned up a few times. V gene TRBV5-1 combines with J gene TRBJ2-1; 10 bases match TRBD2. With 1 base clipped from V and 0 bases from J, the junction kept 1 base outside the gene matches. This CDR3 is 16 amino acids long. Germline V lookup: CDR1 SGHRS, CDR2 YFSETQ. The CDR3 DNA reads TGCGCCAGCAGCTTGACTAGCGGGATCTCCTACAATGAGCAGTTCTTC. Translating gives CASSLTSGISYNEQFF.

This clonotype appeared a few times. V is TRBV4-3 and J is TRBJ2-2; 8 bases map to TRBD2. This CDR3 spans 17 amino acids. V lost 0 bases, J lost 0 bases, and 3 bases stayed unmatched. From germline, CDR1 is LGHNA and CDR2 YSLEER. CDR3 in DNA: TGCGCCAGCAGCCAAGATTGGCGGGAGGCGAACACCGGGGAGCTGTTTTTT. Amino acids: CASSQDWREANTGELFF.

Details on this clonotype: A read error may explain this, as a much larger clone is one base away. The V and J genes are TRBV7-2 and TRBJ2-1; 11 bases line up with TRBD2. The germline V gene encodes CDR1 SGHTA and CDR2 FQGNSA. This CDR3 spans 15 amino acids. The CDR3 spells CARSLALAGDNEQFF. DNA of the CDR3: TGTGCCCGCAGCTTAGCACTAGCGGGGGACAATGAGCAGTTCTTC.

The chain has TRBV7-2 and TRBJ2-5; D possibly corresponds to TRBD1 (6 bases). The J call may be in error: the DNA end matches TRBJ2-7 better. Looked up from germline, CDR1 is SGHTA and CDR2 is FQGNSA. This CDR3 region has 14 residues. The CDR3 DNA reads as TGTGCCAGCAGCCCACAGGGCCCGTTGAACGAGCAGTACTTC. This codes for CASSPQGPLNEQYF.

To note about this clonotype: The junction departs from the called germline gene at one end, perhaps through a read error. The chain recombines TRBV5-1 with TRBJ1-2; 8 bases line up with TRBD1. This CDR3 is 14 amino acids long. The V gene's germline CDR1 is SGHRS and CDR2 YFSETQ. The CDR3 spells CAGSPEDRDYGYTF. The CDR3 DNA sequence: TGCGCCGGCAGCCCCGAGGACAGGGACTATGGCTACACCTTC.

This clonotype has only one observation. CDR3 sequence: CASSWPGGQQETQYF. CDR3 DNA: TGCGCCAGCAGCTGGCCGGGGGGACAGCAGGAGACCCAGTACTTC. The V call is TRBV5-1, the J call TRBJ2-5; D assignment may be TRBD1 or TRBD2 (7 bases each). Germline values: CDR1 SGHRS, CDR2 YFSETQ. The CDR3 is 15 amino acids. Trimming took 3 bases from V and 5 from J, leaving 17 bases between them.

This chain uses TRBV12-3 or TRBV12-4 with TRBJ2-3, with D perhaps matching TRBD2 (5 bases). The CDR3 length is 14 residues. The V and J ends lost 6 bases and 3 bases respectively, with 13 bases between them. CDR3 coding DNA: TGTGCCAGCAGCCCCGAGCGGCCAACAGATACGCAGTATTTT. Its translation: CASSPERPTDTQYF.

The CDR3 is CASSYSNFLGTGAYNEQFF. The CDR3 DNA reads as TGTGCCAGCAGTTACTCGAATTTTCTTGGGACAGGGGCTTACAATGAGCAGTTCTTC. This sequence joins TRBV6-5 and TRBJ2-1; 10 nucleotides agree with TRBD1. This CDR3 comprises 19 residues. Germline trimming cut 0 bases from V and 4 bases from J; bases unmatched to any gene: 12. CDR1 and CDR2 (germline): MNHEY, SVGAGI.

The J gene is TRBJ1-2, the V gene TRBV4-1; D is ambiguous. V dropped 0 bases and J dropped 2 bases, with 10 bases sitting between them. The germline V gene encodes CDR1 MGHRA and CDR2 YSYEKL. The length of the CDR3 is 15 residues. The chain's CDR3 is CASSQEGPGNYGYTF. The DNA for the CDR3 is TGCGCCAGCAGCCAAGAGGGCCCTGGGAACTATGGCTACACCTTC.